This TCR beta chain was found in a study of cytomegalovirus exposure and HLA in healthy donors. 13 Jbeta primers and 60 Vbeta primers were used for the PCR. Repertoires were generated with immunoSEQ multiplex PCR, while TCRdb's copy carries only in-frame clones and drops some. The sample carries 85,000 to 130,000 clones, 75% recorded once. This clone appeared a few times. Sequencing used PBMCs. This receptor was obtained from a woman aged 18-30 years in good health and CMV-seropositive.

CDR3 sequence: CASSQPGQYEQYF. The CDR3 bases are TGTGCCAGCAGCCAACCAGGACAGTACGAGCAGTACTTC. The chain employs TRBV28 and TRBJ2-7, with D possibly being TRBD1 (6 bases). CDR1 is MDHEN, CDR2 SYDVKM, per germline. The ends were cut back, 6 bases at V and 4 bases at J, with 13 bases in the middle. This CDR3 region has 13 residues.